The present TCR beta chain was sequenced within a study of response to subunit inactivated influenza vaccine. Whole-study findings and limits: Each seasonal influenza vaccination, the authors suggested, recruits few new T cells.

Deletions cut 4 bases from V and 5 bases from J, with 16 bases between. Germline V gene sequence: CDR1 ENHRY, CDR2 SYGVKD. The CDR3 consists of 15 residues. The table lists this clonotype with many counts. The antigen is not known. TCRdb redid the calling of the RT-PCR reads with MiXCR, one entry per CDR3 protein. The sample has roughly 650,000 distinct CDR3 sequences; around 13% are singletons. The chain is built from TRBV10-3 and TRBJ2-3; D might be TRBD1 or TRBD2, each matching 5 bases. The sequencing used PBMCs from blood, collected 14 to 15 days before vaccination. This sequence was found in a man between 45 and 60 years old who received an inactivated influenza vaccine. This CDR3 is CAISAGTTTKDTQYF. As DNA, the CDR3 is TGTGCCATCAGTGCAGGGACCACGACGAAAGATACGCAGTATTTT.